These 29 T cell receptor beta chains came from one sample sequenced in a study of cytomegalovirus exposure and HLA in healthy donors. It was with 60 Vbeta and 13 Jbeta primers that the PCR ran. Method: immunoSEQ multiplex PCR; TCRdb's copy keeps in-frame clones and lacks some. Seen here are some 130,000 clones, around three quarters observed once, and the top ten hold around 3.1%. Specimen: PBMCs. The receptor source for this set is a middle-aged man in good health and CMV-seronegative.

This clone was counted a few times. The chain employs TRBV6-1 and TRBJ2-1; 7 bases agree with TRBD2. V was clipped by 4 bases and J by 7 bases; unmatched bases: 13. The CDR3 loop spans 16 amino acids. Germline CDR1 reads MNHNS; CDR2 reads SASEGT. The CDR3 DNA is TGTGCCAGCAGTGGTTCCGGGACTATACTCACGAATGAGCAGTTCTTC. This translates into CASSGSGTILTNEQFF.

This sequence joins TRBV5-1 and TRBJ2-2; TRBD1 is a possible D gene (5 bases). The V end was cut by 4 bases, the J end by 1 base, with 8 bases between. The CDR3 is 14 amino acids. Germline-derived CDR1 and CDR2 are SGHRS and YFSETQ. The DNA of the CDR3 is TGCGCCAGCAGCAGTACAGGGAACACCGGGGAGCTGTTTTTT. Protein sequence: CASSSTGNTGELFF. Drawing the rest from reference TRBV5-1 and TRBJ2-2, the complete variable domain is KAGVTQTPRYLIKTRGQQVTLSCSPISGHRSVSWYQQTPGQGLQFLFEYFSETQRNKGNFPGRFSGRQFSNSRSEMNVSTLELGDSALYLCASSSTGNTGELFFGEGSRLTVL.

This rearrangement joins TRBV11-3 to TRBJ1-6, with 8 bases fitting TRBD1. CDR1 SGHNT and CDR2 YENEEA come from the germline V gene. Unmatched junction bases numbered 1, after V lost 4 bases and J lost 8 bases. The CDR3 is 13 amino acids. Here the CDR3 DNA reads TGTGCCAGCAGCTCACAGGGGGATTCACCCCTCCACTTT. Encoded protein: CASSSQGDSPLHF.

The gene calls are TRBV5-6 and TRBJ2-5; the match to TRBD1 covers 8 bases. Germline CDR1 SGHDT, CDR2 YYEEEE. V lost 4 bases to trimming and J lost 5 bases; unmatched junction nucleotides: 7. The CDR3 spans 14 residues. The CDR3 region is CASSPRQGLETQYF. The CDR3 nucleotides are TGTGCCAGCAGCCCCCGACAGGGGTTGGAGACCCAGTACTTC. Full variable domain (missing parts from reference TRBV5-6 and TRBJ2-5): DAGVTQSPTHLIKTRGQQVTLRCSPKSGHDTVSWYQQALGQGPQFIFQYYEEEERQRGNFPDRFSGHQFPNYSSELNVNALLLGDSALYLCASSPRQGLETQYFGPGTRLLVL.

This sequence joins TRBV30 and TRBJ2-3; D may be TRBD2 (5 bases). The CDR3 is 13 amino acids. The germline V gene has CDR1 GTSNPN and CDR2 SVGIG (reference sequence). Trimming took off 3 bases at V and 1 base at J, with 8 bases between the two ends. The CDR3 bases are TGTGCCTGGAGCGGGGTAGGCACAGATACGCAGTATTTT. Translation gives CAWSGVGTDTQYF.

The chain carries TRBV12-5 and TRBJ1-1; a weak D match, TRBD1 (6 bases). The germline CDR1 and CDR2 sequences are LGHNT and FRNRAP. V was trimmed by 7 bases and J by 1 base, leaving 13 bases between them. The CDR3 sequence is 14 residues long. The CDR3 DNA reads TGTGCTAGTGCCTTGGGACACCAGAACACTGAAGCTTTCTTT. Translation gives CASALGHQNTEAFF.

The CDR3 DNA follows: TGTGCCAGCAGCCGACAGACAGCTAACTATGGCTACACCTTC. Translation gives CASSRQTANYGYTF. The chain joins TRBV7-6 to TRBJ1-2; maybe TRBD1 (5 bases). The CDR3 is 14 amino acids. Trimming shortened V by 5 bases and J by 0 bases, and 10 bases separated the two germline ends. Per germline, CDR1 SGHVS and CDR2 FNYEAQ.

The chain carries TRBV4-1 and TRBJ2-1; D gene unclear. Germline CDR1 is MGHRA and CDR2 is YSYEKL. The V gene lost 4 bases and the J gene lost 0 bases, with 10 bases spanning the gap. The CDR3 spans 15 residues. The CDR3 DNA is TGCGCCAGCAGCCCCGTTCTAAGCTCCTACAATGAGCAGTTCTTC. Translation gives CASSPVLSSYNEQFF.

The chain carries TRBV5-8 and TRBJ2-1; D uncertain. The germline CDR1 and CDR2 sequences are SGHTS and YDEGEE. V shed 0 bases and J shed 0 bases, with 10 bases lying between them. This CDR3 contains 16 residues. CDR3 sequence (DNA): TGTGCCAGCAGCTTGGTTCCCCCGAGCTCCTACAATGAGCAGTTCTTC. Amino acid sequence: CASSLVPPSSYNEQFF.

The chain combines TRBV7-3 with TRBJ1-2; 8 nucleotides agree with TRBD1. The germline V gene encodes CDR1 SGHTA and CDR2 FQGTGA. The CDR3 spans 16 residues. V dropped 4 bases and J dropped 8; count of bases not matched to a gene: 15. The CDR3 spells CASSSTPTGTGGGYTF. The CDR3 DNA is TGTGCCAGCAGCTCCACACCGACCGGGACAGGAGGGGGCTACACCTTC.

In this sample, this clone turned up once. The V and J genes are TRBV4-3 and TRBJ2-3; TRBD1 aligns across 8 bases. This CDR3 contains 14 residues. V dropped 1 base and J dropped 8; count of bases not matched to a gene: 5. From germline, CDR1 is LGHNA and CDR2 YSLEER. CDR3 in amino acids: CASSQGGQVGTQYF. The CDR3 DNA reads TGCGCCAGCAGCCAAGGGGGACAGGTTGGTACGCAGTATTTT.

The chain links TRBV4-3 to TRBJ1-6; the D is unclear. The V gene lost 0 bases and the J gene lost 6 bases, with 6 bases spanning the gap. CDR1 and CDR2 from the germline V gene are LGHNA and YSLEER. This CDR3 has 14 residues. CDR3 amino acids: CASSQEPVNSPLHF. The CDR3 coding sequence is TGCGCCAGCAGCCAAGAACCAGTTAATTCACCCCTCCACTTT.

The rearrangement joins TRBV18 to TRBJ1-6; unclear D gene. Trimming stripped 5 bases from V and 1 base from J, with 6 bases between. The CDR3 loop spans 14 amino acids. Germline V gene data show CDR1 as KGHSH and CDR2 as LQKENI. CDR3 sequence: CASSIGSYNSPLHF. The CDR3 DNA is TGTGCCAGCTCAATCGGTTCCTATAATTCACCCCTCCACTTT.

The chain recombines TRBV11-3 with TRBJ2-1, with 7 positions matching TRBD2. V was clipped by 7 bases and J by 0 bases; unmatched bases: 3. This CDR3 has 14 residues. Germline V gene sequence: CDR1 SGHNT, CDR2 YENEEA. The CDR3 region is CASTGGSSYNEQFF. CDR3 DNA: TGTGCCAGCACCGGGGGGAGCTCCTACAATGAGCAGTTCTTC. The full variable domain, its missing parts supplied by reference TRBV11-3 and TRBJ2-1, is EAGVVQSPRYKIIEKKQPVAFWCNPISGHNTLYWYLQNLGQGPELLIRYENEEAVDDSQLPKDRFSAERLKGVDSTLKIQPAELGDSAVYLCASTGGSSYNEQFFGPGTRLTVL.

The chain couples TRBV4-1 to TRBJ1-5; 7 bases match TRBD1. V lost 4 bases, J lost 6 bases, and 9 bases stayed unmatched. The germline gives CDR1 MGHRA, CDR2 YSYEKL. The CDR3 totals 15 residues. CDR3 DNA sequence: TGCGCCAGCAGCCCACCGGGACAGCAAAGTCAGCCCCAGCATTTT. Translation: CASSPPGQQSQPQHF.

The chain combines TRBV6-1 with TRBJ2-7, with 8 bases identical to TRBD2. V lost 6 bases, J lost 4 bases, and 11 bases stayed unmatched. The CDR3 length is 15 residues. CDR1 and CDR2 (germline): MNHNS, SASEGT. The CDR3: CASRHLGGGNYEQYF. CDR3 DNA sequence: TGTGCCAGCAGGCACTTGGGCGGGGGGAATTACGAGCAGTACTTC.

The chain uses TRBV7-3 and TRBJ2-1; TRBD2 agrees at 14 bases. V lost 5 bases to trimming and J lost 6 bases; unmatched junction nucleotides: 3. The germline V gene has CDR1 SGHTA and CDR2 FQGTGA. The CDR3 covers 15 residues. The CDR3, as DNA: TGTGCCAGCAGCAGCGGACTAGCGGGAGGCAATGAGCAGTTCTTC. Its protein product is CASSSGLAGGNEQFF.

The chain is built from TRBV27 and TRBJ1-4; 7 bases fit TRBD1. V lost 5 bases to trimming and J lost 14 bases; unmatched junction nucleotides: 8. This CDR3 spans 12 amino acids. Germline loops: CDR1 MNHEY, CDR2 SMNVEV (reference sequence). The CDR3 region is CASSPQTGWLFF. CDR3 sequence (DNA): TGTGCCAGCAGTCCCCAGACAGGGTGGCTGTTTTTT.

This chain joins TRBV5-1 and TRBJ1-1, with D perhaps matching TRBD1 (6 bases). V lost 2 bases and J 4 bases, leaving 12 bases between the germline ends. The CDR3 runs 14 residues. CDR1 SGHRS and CDR2 YFSETQ come from the germline V gene. The CDR3 region has the DNA TGCGCCAGCAGCTTCGGGGGGCTCGGCACTGAAGCTTTCTTT. The encoded protein is CASSFGGLGTEAFF.

CDR3 sequence (DNA): TGTGCCAGCAGGAGGGACAGTGACCCAAATGAGCAGTTCTTC. It yields the protein CASRRDSDPNEQFF. The chain employs TRBV6-1 and TRBJ2-1, with 7 bases lining up with TRBD1. Germline CDR1 is MNHNS and CDR2 is SASEGT. The trim removed 6 bases at V and 7 bases at J, leaving 9 bases unmatched. The CDR3 length is 14 residues.

The chain uses TRBV5-1 and TRBJ2-7, with TRBD2 as a possible D gene (6 bases). Between the trimmed V and J ends, which lost 2 bases and 3 bases, there was a span of 18 bases. The CDR3 has 16 amino acids. The germline V gene encodes CDR1 SGHRS and CDR2 YFSETQ. The CDR3 is CASSFSSRGSFYEQYF. DNA for the CDR3: TGCGCCAGCAGCTTCAGCTCCCGGGGGAGCTTCTACGAGCAGTACTTC.

The chain joins TRBV30 to TRBJ2-7; D is possibly TRBD1 (7 bases). The CDR3 covers 13 residues. Per the germline V gene, CDR1 is GTSNPN and CDR2 is SVGIG (reference sequence). V was clipped by 8 bases and J by 3 bases, with 17 bases between them. CDR3 bases: TGTGCCGTCAGGGGGGACAGCCACTACGAGCAGTACTTC. This codes for CAVRGDSHYEQYF.

The gene calls are TRBV5-4 and TRBJ2-7, with 9 nucleotides matching TRBD2. Germline V gene lookup returns CDR1 SGHNT and CDR2 YYREEE (reference sequence). The junction had 1 base not matched to a gene; V was cut back by 0 bases and J by 6 bases. This CDR3 has 13 residues. CDR3 residues: CASSLASGVEQYF. In DNA form, the CDR3 reads TGTGCCAGCAGCTTGGCTAGCGGGGTCGAGCAGTACTTC.

This clone occurred a few times. The chain links TRBV9 to TRBJ1-1; D perhaps matches TRBD1 (6 bases). Germline V gene sequence: CDR1 SGDLS, CDR2 YYNGEE. The CDR3 has 15 residues. Trimming removed 0 bases from V and 6 bases from J, with 15 bases in between. CDR3 sequence (DNA): TGTGCCAGCAGCGTAGGTGGACAGTTTGGAGCTGAAGCTTTCTTT. Its protein is CASSVGGQFGAEAFF. Full variable domain (remainder filled in from reference TRBV9 and TRBJ1-1): DSGVTQTPKHLITATGQRVTLRCSPRSGDLSVYWYQQSLDQGLQFLIQYYNGEERAKGNILERFSAQQFPDLHSELNLSSLELGDSALYFCASSVGGQFGAEAFFGQGTRLTVV.

CDR3 residues: CASSLSGSSGGEQFF. As DNA, the CDR3 is TGTGCCAGCAGCTTATCCGGGAGCTCCGGTGGTGAGCAGTTCTTC. V gene TRBV7-3 combines with J gene TRBJ2-1, with D maybe TRBD2 (6 bases). There are 15 residues in the CDR3. Germline CDR1 and CDR2: SGHTA and FQGTGA. Trimming removed 2 bases at V and 9 bases at J, with 17 bases between.

The rearrangement joins TRBV7-8 to TRBJ2-5; 8 positions agree with TRBD2. Trimming at V came to 4 bases and at J to 5 bases, leaving 15 bases not matched to a gene. The CDR3 length is 17 residues. Germline CDR1 SGHVS, CDR2 FQNEAQ. CDR3 nucleotide sequence: TGTGCCAGCAGCTCCCGGGGGGTCAGCGGGAGTAGGGAGACCCAGTACTTC. Its protein is CASSSRGVSGSRETQYF.

The chain employs TRBV9 and TRBJ1-2; no clear D. The CDR3 has 12 residues. Germline V gives CDR1 SGDLS, CDR2 YYNGEE. V lost 1 base and J lost 8, with 9 bases in between. Written as DNA, the CDR3 is TGTGCCAGCAGCGTACCAGGCGACGGCTACACCTTC. It translates to CASSVPGDGYTF.

The V and J genes are TRBV18 and TRBJ1-1; TRBD1 matches at 7 bases. Per the germline V gene, CDR1 is KGHSH and CDR2 is LQKENI. This CDR3 is 18 amino acids long. The V and J ends lost 6 bases and 2 bases, in that order; junction bases with no gene match: 18. Written as DNA, the CDR3 is TGTGCCAGCTCCGGAACTACCCAGACAGGGAAGATAAACACTGAAGCTTTCTTT. Translation: CASSGTTQTGKINTEAFF.

This clone was seen a single time. The chain uses TRBV5-1 and TRBJ2-2; D possibly corresponds to TRBD2 (6 bases). The CDR3 spans 15 residues. Trimming removed 4 bases from V and 2 bases from J, with 12 bases in between. CDR1 is SGHRS, CDR2 YFSETQ, per germline. The CDR3 region has the DNA TGCGCCAGCAGCCCGGGACTTTCCAACACCGGGGAGCTGTTTTTT. Protein: CASSPGLSNTGELFF.